This passage covers 15 T cell receptor beta chains from one sample sequenced in a study of regulatory T cells in long-lasting Graves disease. According to the study, TCR beta libraries were built with iRepertoire HTBI primers and CDR3-region Arm-PCR. TCRdb re-called the multiplex PCR reads with MiXCR, one entry per CDR3 protein. The sample holds 580,000 or so distinct CDR3 sequences, about 16% seen once. As for time point: newly diagnosed GD, antithyroid drugs for less than 3 months. PBMCs provided the RNA from which the TCR library was made. The same data also contributed to another study, on T cells in Graves' hyperthyroidism and ophthalmopathy.

The specimen comprised peripheral blood mononuclear cells (PBMCs), sampled at new diagnosis, from a patient treated with antithyroid drugs. Every receptor here comes from a young man with Graves disease.

This clonotype was counted at least ten times. The gene calls are TRBV12-3 or TRBV12-4 and TRBJ2-1, with 8 positions matching TRBD1. Trimming cost V 4 bases and J 12 bases; bases outside gene matches: 5. The CDR3 consists of 12 residues. CDR3 in amino acids: CASSSRTGSQFF. For the CDR3, the DNA is TGTGCCAGCAGTTCACGGACAGGGTCGCAGTTCTTC.

The J gene is TRBJ2-7, the V gene TRBV25-1; D may be TRBD2 (5 bases). Trimming stripped 4 bases from V and 12 bases from J, with 16 bases between. CDR1 and CDR2 (germline): MGHDK, SYGVNS. The CDR3 has 12 residues. The CDR3 loop reads CASSAVDPGRYF. CDR3 coding DNA: TGTGCCAGCAGTGCGGTGGACCCGGGGAGGTACTTC.

Ten or more counts support this clonotype. This rearrangement joins TRBV10-3 to TRBJ2-5, with TRBD2 as a possible D gene (6 bases). CDR3 size: 14 residues. CDR1 is ENHRY and CDR2 is SYGVKD in the germline V gene. Trimming pared 4 bases from V and 2 bases from J, leaving 11 bases between. CDR3: CAISAGARQETQYF. The CDR3 nucleotides are TGTGCCATCAGTGCGGGAGCGAGGCAAGAGACCCAGTACTTC.

Many counts were recorded for this clonotype. This chain uses TRBV7-2 with TRBJ2-1, with no clear D. The germline V and J ends were trimmed by 5 bases and 8 bases, with 16 bases remaining between them. CDR1 SGHTA and CDR2 FQGNSA come from the germline V gene. The CDR3 is made up of 14 amino acids. The CDR3 sequence: CASSPSQSVDEQFF. The CDR3 region has the DNA TGTGCCAGCAGCCCAAGCCAGTCGGTTGATGAGCAGTTCTTC.

At least ten counts were recorded for this clonotype. The V gene is TRBV12-3 or TRBV12-4, the J gene TRBJ2-7, with 7 bases fitting TRBD1. V lost 6 bases to trimming and J lost 3 bases; unmatched junction nucleotides: 11. CDR3 length: 15 amino acids. In nucleotides, the CDR3 is TGTGCCAGCAGCGCGCCGGGACAGAAGTTCTACGAGCAGTACTTC. Translation: CASSAPGQKFYEQYF.

A word on this clonotype: A much larger clone lies a single base off, so this may be a read error. The chain is built from TRBV20-1 and TRBJ1-5; 10 bases line up with TRBD1. Germline lookup yields CDR1 DFQATT and CDR2 SNEGSKA (reference sequence). The CDR3 runs 15 residues. The CDR3 DNA is TGCGGTGCTACCGCCGGGACAGGGGGCAATCAGCCCCAGCATTTT. Its protein is CGATAGTGGNQPQHF.

The table lists this clonotype with many counts. The V and J genes are TRBV5-1 and TRBJ1-2; D uncertain. Deletions cut 4 bases from V and 8 bases from J, with 9 bases between. The germline V gene has CDR1 SGHRS and CDR2 YFSETQ. The CDR3 is 11 residues long. For the CDR3, the DNA is TGCGCCAGCAGCGCCGGTTCGGGCTACACCTTC. Protein sequence: CASSAGSGYTF.

J is TRBJ2-3 and V is TRBV13; no reliable D call. Looked up from germline, CDR1 is PRHDT and CDR2 is FYEKMQ (reference sequence). This CDR3 comprises 15 residues. V was shortened by 0 bases and J by 1 base, with 8 bases between the two germline ends. CDR3 in amino acids: CASSLGQTRTDTQYF. As DNA, the CDR3 is TGTGCCAGCAGCTTAGGACAGACCCGCACAGATACGCAGTATTTT. Full variable domain (missing parts from reference TRBV13 and TRBJ2-3): AAGVIQSPRHLIKEKRETATLKCYPIPRHDTVYWYQQGPGQDPQFLISFYEKMQSDKGSIPDRFSAQQFSDYHSELNMSSLELGDSALYFCASSLGQTRTDTQYFGPGTRLTVL.

About this clonotype: A much larger clone lies one base from this, so it may be a read error. This chain uses TRBV3-1 with TRBJ2-1, with D unclear. There are 13 residues in the CDR3. V lost 1 base and J 6 bases, leaving 7 bases between the germline ends. The V gene's germline CDR1 is LGHDT and CDR2 YNNKEL (reference sequence). The DNA for the CDR3 is TGTGCCAGCAGCCAAGTCTTGGGCAATGAGCAGTTCTTC. Protein sequence: CASSQVLGNEQFF.

At least ten counts were recorded for this clonotype. The V call is TRBV12-3 or TRBV12-4, the J call TRBJ2-5, with a weak D call TRBD2 (6 bases). V lost 3 bases and J lost 1, with 12 bases in between. The CDR3 has 15 amino acids. The CDR3 DNA reads as TGTGCCAGCAGTTTTGGGAGGCGGAGCCAAGAGACCCAGTACTTC. Protein: CASSFGRRSQETQYF.

This sequence joins TRBV25-1 and TRBJ2-7; 7 bases fit TRBD1. V dropped 3 bases and J dropped 0; count of bases not matched to a gene: 5. This CDR3 is built from 15 residues. Germline V gene data show CDR1 as MGHDK and CDR2 as SYGVNS. The CDR3 region is CASSDWTGSSYEQYF. CDR3 nucleotide sequence: TGTGCCAGCAGTGATTGGACAGGAAGCTCCTACGAGCAGTACTTC.

The table lists this clonotype with a few counts. V gene TRBV5-4 combines with J gene TRBJ2-1; no firm D call. Germline values: CDR1 SGHNT, CDR2 YYREEE (reference sequence). CDR3 length: 12 amino acids. Trimming removed 1 base from V and 8 bases from J, with 7 bases in between. CDR3 nucleotides: TGTGCCAGCAGCTTGAGGGAATATGAGCAGTTCTTC. Translation: CASSLREYEQFF.

The sample holds many counts of this clonotype. This chain uses TRBV3-1 with TRBJ2-1; D is perhaps TRBD2 (6 bases). The CDR3 has 15 residues. Germline CDR1 reads LGHDT; CDR2 reads YNNKEL (reference sequence). Trimming pared 1 base from V and 5 bases from J, leaving 12 bases between. The CDR3 coding sequence is TGTGCCAGCAGCCAAGGGCGGGGAAGCAACAATGAGCAGTTCTTC. This codes for CASSQGRGSNNEQFF.

This clonotype was counted at least ten times. This chain connects TRBV2 to TRBJ2-3; TRBD1 or TRBD2 may be the D gene (5 bases each). V gave up 4 bases and J gave up 5 bases, with 19 bases separating them. The CDR3 is 16 amino acids. Germline lookup yields CDR1 SNHLY and CDR2 FYNNEI. CDR3: CASSGYRDHYQDTQYF. CDR3 nucleotide sequence: TGTGCCAGCAGTGGCTACCGGGACCATTATCAAGATACGCAGTATTTT. Complete variable domain (other parts from reference TRBV2 and TRBJ2-3): EPEVTQTPSHQVTQMGQEVILRCVPISNHLYFYWYRQILGQKVEFLVSFYNNEISEKSEIFDDQFSVERPDGSNFTLKIRSTKLEDSAMYFCASSGYRDHYQDTQYFGPGTRLTVL.

This clonotype was counted a few times. Being one base from a much bigger clone, this may be a read error. V usage is TRBV13 and J usage is TRBJ2-5; TRBD1 matches 9 bases. The CDR3 sequence is 13 residues long. Germline V gene data show CDR1 as PRHDT and CDR2 as FYEKMQ (reference sequence). In DNA, the CDR3 is TGTGCCAGCGGCTTACAGGGGGCAGAGACCCAGTACTTC. Amino acids: CASGLQGAETQYF.